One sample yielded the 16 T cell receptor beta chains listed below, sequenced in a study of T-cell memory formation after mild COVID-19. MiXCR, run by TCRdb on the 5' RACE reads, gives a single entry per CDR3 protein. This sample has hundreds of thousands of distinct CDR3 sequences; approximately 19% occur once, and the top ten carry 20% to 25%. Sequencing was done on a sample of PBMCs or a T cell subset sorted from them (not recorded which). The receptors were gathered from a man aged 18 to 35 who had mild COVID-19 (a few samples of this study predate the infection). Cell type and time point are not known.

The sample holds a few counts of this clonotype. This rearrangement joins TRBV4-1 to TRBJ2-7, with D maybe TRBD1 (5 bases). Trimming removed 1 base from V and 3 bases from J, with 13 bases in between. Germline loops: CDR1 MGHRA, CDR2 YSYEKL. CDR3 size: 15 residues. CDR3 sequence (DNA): TGCGCCAGCAGCCAAGTAGCCAGGGAAAACTACGAGCAGTACTTC. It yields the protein CASSQVARENYEQYF.

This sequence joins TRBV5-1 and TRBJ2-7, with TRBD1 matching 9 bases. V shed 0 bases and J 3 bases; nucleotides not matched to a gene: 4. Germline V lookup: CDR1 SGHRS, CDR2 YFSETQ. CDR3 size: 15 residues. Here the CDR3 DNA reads TGCGCCAGCAGCTTGGATACAGGGGGCGGCTACGAGCAGTACTTC. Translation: CASSLDTGGGYEQYF.

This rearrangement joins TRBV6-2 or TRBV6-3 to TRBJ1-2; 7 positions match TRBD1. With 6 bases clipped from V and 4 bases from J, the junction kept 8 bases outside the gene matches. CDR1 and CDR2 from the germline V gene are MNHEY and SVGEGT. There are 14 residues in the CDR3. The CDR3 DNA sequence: TGTGCCAGCAGCCCAACGGGACAGCTCTATGGCTACACCTTC. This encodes CASSPTGQLYGYTF.

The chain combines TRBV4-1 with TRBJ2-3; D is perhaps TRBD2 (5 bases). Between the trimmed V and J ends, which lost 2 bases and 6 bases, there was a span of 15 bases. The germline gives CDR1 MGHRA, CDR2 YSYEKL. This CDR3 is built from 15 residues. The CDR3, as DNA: TGCGCCAGCAGCCAATTACTAGGATCCTCGGATACGCAGTATTTT. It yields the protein CASSQLLGSSDTQYF.

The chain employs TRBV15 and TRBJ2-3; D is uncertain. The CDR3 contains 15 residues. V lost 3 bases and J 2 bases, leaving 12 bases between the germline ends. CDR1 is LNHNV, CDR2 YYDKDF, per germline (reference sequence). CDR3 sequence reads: CATSRDRADTDTQYF. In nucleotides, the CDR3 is TGTGCCACCAGCAGGGACCGGGCGGACACAGATACGCAGTATTTT.

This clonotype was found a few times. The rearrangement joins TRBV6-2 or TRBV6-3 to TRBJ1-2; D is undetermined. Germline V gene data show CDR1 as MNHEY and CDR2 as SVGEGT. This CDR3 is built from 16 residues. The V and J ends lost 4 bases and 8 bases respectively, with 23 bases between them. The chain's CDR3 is CASSFDVRDFILGYTF. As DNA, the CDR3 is TGTGCCAGCAGTTTCGACGTAAGAGATTTTATCCTCGGCTACACCTTC.

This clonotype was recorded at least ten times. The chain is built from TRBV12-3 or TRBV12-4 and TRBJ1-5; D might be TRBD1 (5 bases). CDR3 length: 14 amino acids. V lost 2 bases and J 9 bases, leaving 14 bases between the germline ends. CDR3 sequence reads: CASSLQAGTGPQHF. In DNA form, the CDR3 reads TGTGCCAGCAGTTTACAGGCGGGGACGGGGCCCCAGCATTTT.

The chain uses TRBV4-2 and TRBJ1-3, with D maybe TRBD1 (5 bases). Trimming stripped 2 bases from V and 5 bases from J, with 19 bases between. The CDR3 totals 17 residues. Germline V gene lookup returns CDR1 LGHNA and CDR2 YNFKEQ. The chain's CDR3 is CASSQSEGRSRRNTIYF. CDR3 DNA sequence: TGTGCCAGCAGCCAATCGGAGGGGAGAAGTCGTAGAAACACCATATATTTT.

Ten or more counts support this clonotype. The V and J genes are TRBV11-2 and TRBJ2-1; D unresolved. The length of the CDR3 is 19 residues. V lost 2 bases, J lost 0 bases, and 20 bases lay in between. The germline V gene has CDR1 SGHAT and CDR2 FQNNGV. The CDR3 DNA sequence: TGTGCCAGCAGCTTACGCTCTAGAGGCTTTCTGAGCTCCTACAATGAGCAGTTCTTC. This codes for CASSLRSRGFLSSYNEQFF. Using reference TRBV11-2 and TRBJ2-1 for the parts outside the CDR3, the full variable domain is EAGVAQSPRYKIIEKRQSVAFWCNPISGHATLYWYQQILGQGPKLLIQFQNNGVVDDSQLPKDRFSAERLKGVDSTLKIQPAKLEDSAVYLCASSLRSRGFLSSYNEQFFGPGTRLTVL.

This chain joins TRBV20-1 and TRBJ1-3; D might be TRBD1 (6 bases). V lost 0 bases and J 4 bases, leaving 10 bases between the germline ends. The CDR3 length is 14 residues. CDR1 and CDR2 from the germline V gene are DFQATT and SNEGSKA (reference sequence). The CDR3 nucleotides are TGCAGTGCTAGAGATTCCAGGGGCGGAAACACCATATATTTT. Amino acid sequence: CSARDSRGGNTIYF.

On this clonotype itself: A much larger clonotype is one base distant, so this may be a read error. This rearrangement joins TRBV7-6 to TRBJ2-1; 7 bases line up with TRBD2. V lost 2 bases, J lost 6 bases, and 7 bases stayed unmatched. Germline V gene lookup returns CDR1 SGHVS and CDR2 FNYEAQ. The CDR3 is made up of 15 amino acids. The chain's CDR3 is CASSLSAGVINEQFF. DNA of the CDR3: TGTGCCAGCAGCTTATCGGCGGGGGTTATCAATGAGCAGTTCTTC.

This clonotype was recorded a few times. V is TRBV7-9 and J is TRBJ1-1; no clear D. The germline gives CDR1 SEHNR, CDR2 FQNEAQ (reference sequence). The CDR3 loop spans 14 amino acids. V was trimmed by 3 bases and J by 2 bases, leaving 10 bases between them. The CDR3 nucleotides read TGTGCCAGCAGCTTTAGGTTAGCAAACACTGAAGCTTTCTTT. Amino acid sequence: CASSFRLANTEAFF.

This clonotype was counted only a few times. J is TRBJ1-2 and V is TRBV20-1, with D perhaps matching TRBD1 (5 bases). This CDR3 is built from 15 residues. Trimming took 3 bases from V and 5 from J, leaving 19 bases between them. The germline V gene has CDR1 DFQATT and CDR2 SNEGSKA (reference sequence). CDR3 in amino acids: CSARAAGSPRYGYTF. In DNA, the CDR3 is TGCAGTGCTAGGGCGGCAGGGAGCCCCAGGTATGGCTACACCTTC.

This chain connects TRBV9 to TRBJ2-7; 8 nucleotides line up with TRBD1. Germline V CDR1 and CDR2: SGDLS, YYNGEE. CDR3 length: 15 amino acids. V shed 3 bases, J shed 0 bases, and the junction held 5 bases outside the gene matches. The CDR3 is CASSEGQGLSYEQYF. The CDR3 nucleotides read TGTGCCAGCAGCGAAGGACAGGGCCTCTCCTACGAGCAGTACTTC.

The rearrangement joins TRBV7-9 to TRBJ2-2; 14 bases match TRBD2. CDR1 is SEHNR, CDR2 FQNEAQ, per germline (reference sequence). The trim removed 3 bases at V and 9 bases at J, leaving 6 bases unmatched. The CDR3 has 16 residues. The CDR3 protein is CASSLTSGGAFRELFF. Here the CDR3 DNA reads TGTGCCAGCAGCTTGACTAGCGGGGGGGCCTTCCGGGAGCTGTTTTTT.

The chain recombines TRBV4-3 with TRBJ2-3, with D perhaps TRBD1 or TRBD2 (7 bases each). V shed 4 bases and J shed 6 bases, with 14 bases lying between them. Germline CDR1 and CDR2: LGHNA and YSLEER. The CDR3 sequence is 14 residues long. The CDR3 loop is CASSPTQGGDTQYF. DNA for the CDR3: TGCGCCAGCAGCCCCACGCAGGGGGGGGATACGCAGTATTTT.